The 18 T cell receptor beta chains listed next were all sequenced from one sample in a study of CD8 T cells in ankylosing spondylitis. TCRdb reprocessed the 5' RACE reads with MiXCR, giving one entry per CDR3 protein. The sample lists a few hundred thousand distinct CDR3 sequences; 18% were seen once. Sequencing used blood, either unsorted or a sorted T cell fraction (not recorded which). These TCRs come from a male donor with ankylosing spondylitis or in good health (not recorded which).

This clonotype has more than one count but fewer than ten. The chain couples TRBV12-5 to TRBJ2-7; a possible D gene is TRBD2 (6 bases). Germline V gene lookup returns CDR1 LGHNT and CDR2 FRNRAP. V lost 4 bases and J lost 5, with 18 bases in between. The length of the CDR3 is 15 residues. CDR3 sequence reads: CASGSPSAGDNEQYF. DNA of the CDR3: TGTGCTAGTGGTTCACCTAGCGCTGGGGATAACGAGCAGTACTTC.

V gene TRBV7-3 combines with J gene TRBJ2-7; D gene uncertain. Deletions cut 8 bases from V and 4 bases from J, with 12 bases between. Germline CDR1 and CDR2: SGHTA and FQGTGA. This CDR3 comprises 12 residues. CDR3 sequence: CASREALYEQYF. The CDR3 DNA is TGTGCCAGCCGAGAGGCCCTATACGAGCAGTACTTC.

This clonotype was detected many times. The chain joins TRBV7-9 to TRBJ2-1; 7 nucleotides agree with TRBD1. The CDR3 has 15 amino acids. With 5 bases clipped from V and 2 bases from J, the junction kept 6 bases outside the gene matches. Germline lookup yields CDR1 SEHNR and CDR2 FQNEAQ (reference sequence). The chain's CDR3 is CASSERDSPYNEQFF. Here the CDR3 DNA reads TGTGCCAGCAGCGAACGGGACAGCCCCTACAATGAGCAGTTCTTC. Looking up the rest from reference TRBV7-9 and TRBJ2-1 gives the full variable domain: DTGVSQNPRHKITKRGQNVTFRCDPISEHNRLYWYRQTLGQGPEFLTYFQNEAQLEKSRLLSDRFSAERPKGSFSTLEIQRTEQGDSAMYLCASSERDSPYNEQFFGPGTRLTVL.

In the case of this clonotype: A much bigger clone sits one base away, suggesting this may be a read error. The chain carries TRBV7-9 and TRBJ2-5, with 7 bases that match TRBD1. In germline, CDR1 is SEHNR, CDR2 FQNEAQ (reference sequence). V lost 5 bases and J lost 7; bases outside the gene matches: 10. The CDR3 extends over 14 amino acids. CDR3 DNA sequence: TGTGCCAGCAGCGAGCACAGGGGTCCAGGGACCCAGTACTTC. Translation: CASSEHRGPGTQYF.

This clonotype has a handful of counts. J is TRBJ2-1 and V is TRBV4-1, with 10 bases that match TRBD2. The CDR3 contains 16 residues. The J segment lost 8 bases and the V segment lost 0 bases, leaving 7 bases of the junction unmatched. CDR1 and CDR2 (germline): MGHRA, YSYEKL. CDR3 residues: CASSQEGLAGAHEQFF. The CDR3 DNA sequence: TGCGCCAGCAGCCAAGAGGGCCTAGCGGGAGCCCATGAGCAGTTCTTC.

This clonotype was seen more than once but under ten times. The chain combines TRBV6-5 with TRBJ2-7; TRBD1 matches at 7 bases. CDR1 is MNHEY, CDR2 SVGAGI, per germline. The V and J ends lost 4 bases and 2 bases, in that order; junction bases with no gene match: 5. This CDR3 has 14 residues. Written as DNA, the CDR3 is TGTGCCAGCAGTTTCAGGGACAGAACCTACGAGCAGTACTTC. It yields the protein CASSFRDRTYEQYF.

This clonotype was seen only a few times. This chain uses TRBV27 with TRBJ2-1; D not certain. The length of the CDR3 is 14 residues. Trimming removed 6 bases from V and 0 bases from J, with 9 bases in between. CDR1 is MNHEY, CDR2 SMNVEV, per germline (reference sequence). This CDR3 reads CASSKLSSYNEQFF. In DNA, the CDR3 is TGTGCCAGCAGCAAGCTGAGCTCCTACAATGAGCAGTTCTTC.

The chain links TRBV7-2 to TRBJ2-2; maybe TRBD1 (6 bases). Germline CDR1 SGHTA, CDR2 FQGNSA. There are 14 residues in the CDR3. The V end was cut by 8 bases, the J end by 4 bases, with 14 bases between. The CDR3 protein is CASGSVGGTGELFF. The CDR3 DNA is TGTGCCAGCGGCTCCGTAGGGGGCACCGGGGAGCTGTTTTTT.

This clonotype showed up just a few times. The chain joins TRBV29-1 to TRBJ2-2, with 11 bases that match TRBD1. Germline lookup yields CDR1 SQVTM and CDR2 ANQGSEA. Trimming cost V 0 bases and J 4 bases; bases outside gene matches: 4. The CDR3 is 16 amino acids. Here the CDR3 DNA reads TGCAGCGTTGAAGATCCGGACAGGGGGCTCACCGGGGAGCTGTTTTTT. This codes for CSVEDPDRGLTGELFF.

This clonotype has just a few counts. The gene calls are TRBV4-3 and TRBJ1-6; D possibly corresponds to TRBD1 (5 bases). Looked up from germline, CDR1 is LGHNA and CDR2 is YSLEER. CDR3 length: 17 residues. V lost 3 bases to trimming and J lost 0 bases, with 12 bases between them. CDR3: CASSQVRQSSYNSPLHF. The CDR3 nucleotides are TGCGCCAGCAGCCAGGTCAGACAGAGCTCCTATAATTCACCCCTCCACTTT.

This clonotype has more than one count but fewer than ten. The chain links TRBV6-6 to TRBJ1-1; unclear D gene. This CDR3 is built from 13 residues. V lost 2 bases and J lost 1, with 5 bases in between. Germline V gene sequence: CDR1 MNHNY, CDR2 SVGAGI (reference sequence). CDR3 sequence reads: CASSYAENTEAFF. DNA for the CDR3: TGTGCCAGCAGTTACGCGGAGAACACTGAAGCTTTCTTT.

This clonotype was counted many times. The V gene is TRBV5-1, the J gene TRBJ2-1; 11 bases align to TRBD2. Trimming cost V 0 bases and J 9 bases; bases outside gene matches: 5. This CDR3 region has 15 residues. Germline loops: CDR1 SGHRS, CDR2 YFSETQ. The CDR3 DNA is TGCGCCAGCAGCTTGGCCCGACTAGCGGGAACTGAGCAGTTCTTC. This codes for CASSLARLAGTEQFF.

Note on this clonotype: This CDR3 is missing its conserved last phenylalanine or tryptophan, likely due to a read error. The genes are TRBV11-2 and TRBJ2-7; D possibly corresponds to TRBD1 (5 bases). The CDR3 consists of 14 residues. The V gene lost 0 bases and the J gene lost 2 bases, with 8 bases spanning the gap. Germline-derived CDR1 and CDR2 are SGHAT and FQNNGV. The CDR3 here is CASSLEGLPYEQYL. The CDR3 DNA is TGTGCCAGCAGCTTAGAGGGGCTTCCCTACGAGCAGTACCTC.

This clonotype was seen only a few times. The chain couples TRBV5-1 to TRBJ2-7; 10 bases fit TRBD2. The CDR3 has 16 residues. Germline CDR1 is SGHRS and CDR2 is YFSETQ. The V gene end was trimmed by 0 bases and the J gene end by 1 base; junction bases not matched to a gene: 4. CDR3 DNA sequence: TGCGCCAGCAGCTTGGAGGCTAGCGGGAGTTCCTACGAGCAGTACTTC. It is translated as CASSLEASGSSYEQYF.

This clonotype was recorded a few times. This chain joins TRBV3-1 and TRBJ2-7; no clear D. Germline CDR1 is LGHDT and CDR2 is YNNKEL (reference sequence). Trimming took 3 bases from V and 5 from J, leaving 11 bases between them. The CDR3 totals 13 residues. The CDR3 sequence is CASSHADGNEQYF. CDR3 coding DNA: TGTGCCAGCAGCCACGCGGACGGAAACGAGCAGTACTTC.

The chain employs TRBV9 and TRBJ2-3; D is uncertain. CDR3 length equals 15 residues. The V and J ends lost 2 bases and 2 bases respectively, with 12 bases between them. Germline lookup yields CDR1 SGDLS and CDR2 YYNGEE. CDR3 sequence: CASSVRALSTDTQYF. The CDR3 DNA reads as TGTGCCAGCAGCGTTAGAGCGCTCTCCACAGATACGCAGTATTTT.

This clonotype was found a few times. V and J are TRBV29-1 and TRBJ2-2; D is ambiguous. V shed 3 bases and J shed 1 base, with 6 bases lying between them. Germline values: CDR1 SQVTM, CDR2 ANQGSEA. CDR3 size: 13 residues. In nucleotides, the CDR3 is TGCAGCGTTGAGGAAGTGAACACCGGGGAGCTGTTTTTT. It translates to CSVEEVNTGELFF.

This clonotype was seen a handful of times. The J gene is TRBJ2-7, the V gene TRBV20-1; 11 nucleotides align to TRBD2. Germline lookup yields CDR1 DFQATT and CDR2 SNEGSKA (reference sequence). Trimming at V came to 4 bases and at J to 2 bases, leaving 7 bases not matched to a gene. The CDR3 loop spans 15 amino acids. The CDR3 DNA follows: TGCAGTGCTATGTTAGGGACTAGCGGAACCTACGAGCAGTACTTC. Translation gives CSAMLGTSGTYEQYF.